This TCR beta chain was recovered during a study of blood T cells in healthy people across ages. A second roughly 6 to 11 cycle PCR used barcoded and J-beta primers. TCRdb re-called the 5' RACE reads with MiXCR, one entry per CDR3 protein. This sample has approximately 900,000 distinct CDR3 sequences, with under 50% found just once. At least ten counts were recorded for this clonotype. V lost 7 bases and J lost 7, with 16 bases in between. This CDR3 is built from 13 residues. V usage is TRBV12-3 or TRBV12-4 and J usage is TRBJ1-1; D is unresolved. This receptor was identified in a man younger than 45 in good health. The sample taken for sequencing was blood. In nucleotides, the CDR3 is TGTGCCAGCACCAGTTCAGCCAAAGTTGAAGCTTTCTTT. It encodes CASTSSAKVEAFF.